This TCR beta chain was sequenced for a study of graft-versus-host responses after intestinal transplantation (dated by TCRdb to about 2021). Notes on the research overall: Recipients received multivisceral, liver-intestinal, or isolated intestinal transplants. All recipients received anti-thymocyte globulin induction followed by maintenance tacrolimus and steroids for about three years. Graft-versus-host and host-versus-graft alloreactive T cell clones were tracked in the graft, circulation and bone marrow after intestinal transplantation using bulk TCR-beta CDR3 sequencing. Of the 20 to 30 intestinal transplant recipients enrolled in the cohort, one of whom was a retransplant, 3 patients without pretransplant specimens were excluded. Alloreactive clones were identified by sequencing pre-transplant mixed lymphocyte reaction products and comparing these products with unstimulated pre-transplant donor and recipient T cells. Instead of going to the commercial service, samples from a few later patients were sequenced in-house on an Illumina MiSeq and processed with MiXCR. A peak of at least 4% donor T cells among recipient peripheral blood mononuclear cells was the definition used for donor T cell macrochimerism.

Notes on this clone: No qualities accompany the bases; no much larger clone lies one base away.

General study outcomes and caveats: GvH clones were detected in recipient bone marrow, and some of these GvH clones were observed earlier in ileal mucosa or blood, consistent with an intestinal mucosal origin. The conclusions were limited by the relatively low number and heterogeneity of the intestinal transplant patients. Early after transplant, peak levels of circulating GvH clones were found to be associated with declines in HvG clones. High GvH to HvG T cell clonal ratios were observed in the allografts of patients with donor T cell macrochimerism.

Libraries were built with the immunoSEQ multiplex PCR assay. For most patients, genomic DNA was isolated with the Qiagen DNeasy Blood and Tissue Kit and shipped frozen to Adaptive Biotechnologies for TCR sequencing. High-throughput TCR-beta CDR3 sequencing of genomic DNA from most patients was performed by Adaptive Biotechnologies. The paper's processing steps were these. TCR sequencing data for approximately 17 patients were retrieved from Adaptive's ImmunoSEQ software; three other patients were processed with MiXCR and VDJtools. CD4 versus CD8 sorting errors were corrected by removing sequences found in both subsets at a frequency ratio below 5:1. CDR3 nucleotide sequences shared between donor and recipient were removed because the origin of such sequences could not be assigned. To count as alloreactive, a clone needed at least 2-fold expansion over unstimulated cells and a minimum CFSE-low frequency of 0.002% (template counts) or 0.001% (read counts). Clones were considered mappable if detected in sequenced pre-transplant spleen, lymph node, or MLR CFSE-low populations of the donor or recipient. Cumulative frequency of alloreactive clones was calculated as a percentage of all sequences weighted by copy number. The immuneACCESS repertoire file appears here via TCRdb, limited to in-frame rearrangements. These files lack a portion of the clones; in checked studies, under half of the deficit traces to unresolved V genes, and the cause of the others is not known. The V and J calls and clone size come from that table; D and trimming were worked out from the DNA. The sample profile shows nearly 25,000 clones; roughly 42% of them were found once. Of the sample, approximately 0.7% is held by the ten largest clones.

Relative to germline, V is 1 base shorter and J is 5 bases shorter, with 6 bases between their ends. Per the germline V gene, SGHRS is the CDR1 and YFSETQ is the CDR2. Reading from cysteine to phenylalanine, the CDR3 counts 12 amino acids. Only the CDR3 DNA is retained, 36 bases long and in frame from the first base. The time point tag for this specimen amounts to: cells obtained before transplantation from donor or recipient. In mixed lymphocyte reactions, roughly 200,000 CFSE-labeled pre-transplant responders were plated with roughly 200,000 irradiated violet-dye-labeled stimulators and cultured for 5 to 6 days. After the mixed lymphocyte reaction, proliferating CD3+CD4+CFSE-low and CD3+CD8+CFSE-low responder cells were FACS-sorted on a BD Influx sorter.

This receptor was obtained from a human patient who received an intestinal transplant. The sequence links TRBV5-1 to TRBJ2-5; too little of a D gene remains to name it. Material: alloreactive CD4+ T cells from a mixed lymphocyte reaction culture, obtained before intestinal transplant. What the cell subset or site label conveys for this sample: CFSE-low proliferating T cells sorted from roughly 6-day pre-transplant mixed lymphocyte reaction (GvH or HvG direction). CDR3 protein: CASSLLRETQYF. The base sequence is TGCGCCAGCAGCTTGTTGAGGGAGACCCAGTACTTC.